The 15 T cell receptor beta chains below were found in one sample sequenced in a study of T cells in Graves' hyperthyroidism and ophthalmopathy. Regions amplified from RNA transcripts were the TCR beta CDR3 regions. An initial round of RT-PCR targeting the TCR CDR3 relied on the HTBI primer set. TCRdb re-called the multiplex PCR reads through MiXCR, storing one row per CDR3 protein. The profile shows roughly 380,000 distinct CDR3 sequences, around 18% of them singletons. The sequenced material came from blood. The source is a woman aged 40 to 49 with Graves' ophthalmopathy.

The sample holds many counts of this clonotype. V and J are TRBV7-9 and TRBJ1-1, with D possibly matching TRBD1 (6 bases). V lost 8 bases and J lost 3, with 16 bases in between. CDR3 length: 14 residues. Looked up from germline, CDR1 is SEHNR and CDR2 is FQNEAQ (reference sequence). The CDR3 coding sequence is TGTGCCAGCCACCACTTACAGGGATACACTGAAGCTTTCTTT. This gives the protein CASHHLQGYTEAFF.

The chain joins TRBV3-1 to TRBJ2-5, with a weak D call TRBD2 (5 bases). The V and J ends lost 0 bases and 7 bases respectively, with 9 bases between them. This CDR3 region has 13 residues. Germline V lookup: CDR1 LGHDT, CDR2 YNNKEL (reference sequence). The DNA for the CDR3 is TGTGCCAGCAGCCAAGATGAGGGCCGGACCCAGTACTTC. Protein: CASSQDEGRTQYF.

This clonotype occurred many times. This chain connects TRBV6-1 to TRBJ1-5; a possible D gene is TRBD1 (5 bases). The CDR3 spans 14 residues. Per germline, CDR1 MNHNS and CDR2 SASEGT. V was shortened by 8 bases and J by 3 bases, with 14 bases between the two germline ends. CDR3: CASAEGRTNQPQHF. The CDR3 coding sequence is TGTGCCAGCGCGGAGGGGAGGACCAATCAGCCCCAGCATTTT.

This clonotype came up many times. The chain carries TRBV5-1 and TRBJ1-2, with no clear D. CDR1 is SGHRS, CDR2 YFSETQ, per germline. V lost 0 bases and J lost 3, with 9 bases in between. CDR3 length: 14 residues. The DNA for the CDR3 is TGCGCCAGCAGCTTGGACAGTGCACACTATGGCTACACCTTC. It codes for CASSLDSAHYGYTF. Full variable domain (rest looked up from reference TRBV5-1 and TRBJ1-2): KAGVTQTPRYLIKTRGQQVTLSCSPISGHRSVSWYQQTPGQGLQFLFEYFSETQRNKGNFPGRFSGRQFSNSRSEMNVSTLELGDSALYLCASSLDSAHYGYTFGSGTRLTVV.

This chain links TRBV6-5 with TRBJ1-1, with a weak D call TRBD1 (5 bases). This CDR3 spans 15 amino acids. Trimming shortened V by 7 bases and J by 5 bases, and 20 bases separated the two germline ends. Germline V CDR1 and CDR2: MNHEY, SVGAGI. CDR3: CASNLDSPGGTEAFF. CDR3 in DNA: TGTGCCAGCAATTTAGACAGTCCAGGAGGGACTGAAGCTTTCTTT.

There are many counts of this clonotype. The chain joins TRBV7-2 to TRBJ2-7; 15 nucleotides align to TRBD2. V was pared by 4 bases and J by 6 bases, with 10 bases of the junction left unmatched. The CDR3 runs 17 residues. Germline V gene data show CDR1 as SGHTA and CDR2 as FQGNSA. CDR3 loop: CASSYTGTSGRFSEQYF. Here the CDR3 DNA reads TGTGCCAGCAGCTACACCGGGACTAGCGGGAGGTTTTCCGAGCAGTACTTC. Supplemented by reference TRBV7-2 and TRBJ2-7, the full variable domain reads GAGVSQSPSNKVTEKGKDVELRCDPISGHTALYWYRQSLGQGLEFLIYFQGNSAPDKSGLPSDRFSAERTGGSVSTLTIQRTQQEDSAVYLCASSYTGTSGRFSEQYFGPGTRLTVT.

The chain employs TRBV9 and TRBJ2-5; D is unclear. This CDR3 region has 15 residues. Trimming shortened V by 2 bases and J by 2 bases, and 13 bases separated the two germline ends. The V gene's germline CDR1 is SGDLS and CDR2 YYNGEE. This CDR3 reads CASSVQMGIQETQYF. CDR3 bases: TGTGCCAGCAGCGTGCAGATGGGAATTCAAGAGACCCAGTACTTC.

This clonotype occurred many times. The chain recombines TRBV28 with TRBJ2-7, with a tentative D call TRBD2 (5 bases). The CDR3 has 14 residues. V shed 3 bases and J shed 6 bases, with 15 bases lying between them. Germline V gene data show CDR1 as MDHEN and CDR2 as SYDVKM. CDR3 nucleotides: TGTGCCAGCAGTTTTCGTCAGCGGATTGGCGAGCAGTACTTC. This gives the protein CASSFRQRIGEQYF.

There are a few counts of this clonotype. J is TRBJ1-5 and V is TRBV7-8; tentative D call: TRBD1 (5 bases). This CDR3 has 16 amino acids. V was clipped by 5 bases and J by 2 bases, with 16 bases between them. Per germline, CDR1 SGHVS and CDR2 FQNEAQ. The CDR3: CASSPLLGTGNQPQHF. Here the CDR3 DNA reads TGTGCCAGCAGCCCCCTGCTGGGGACCGGCAATCAGCCCCAGCATTTT.

This clonotype has ten or more counts. J is TRBJ2-2 and V is TRBV28, with a possible D match to TRBD1 (5 bases). The CDR3 consists of 16 residues. V lost 3 bases and J 4 bases, leaving 15 bases between the germline ends. Germline V gene data show CDR1 as MDHEN and CDR2 as SYDVKM. Written as DNA, the CDR3 is TGTGCCAGCAGTTTCGCAGGGTATCCTATCACCGGGGAGCTGTTTTTT. Translating it yields CASSFAGYPITGELFF. The full variable domain, rest sourced from reference TRBV28 and TRBJ2-2, is DVKVTQSSRYLVKRTGEKVFLECVQDMDHENMFWYRQDPGLGLRLIYFSYDVKMKEKGDIPEGYSVSREKKERFSLILESASTNQTSMYLCASSFAGYPITGELFFGEGSRLTVL.

Ten or more counts support this clonotype. This chain links TRBV4-3 with TRBJ2-5, with D possibly TRBD2 on 5 matching bases. The CDR3 contains 16 residues. Germline-derived CDR1 and CDR2 are LGHNA and YSLEER. The germline V and J ends were trimmed by 2 bases and 1 base, with 14 bases remaining between them. The DNA of the CDR3 is TGCGCCAGCAGCCAACGGAGGTCGGAGAGCCAAGAGACCCAGTACTTC. Translation: CASSQRRSESQETQYF.

This clonotype was counted many times. The CDR3 DNA follows: TGTGCCAGCAGTTCCCCTTCACTTGAAGCTTTCTTT. This encodes CASSSPSLEAFF. J is TRBJ1-1 and V is TRBV6-5; D is ambiguous. The germline CDR1 and CDR2 sequences are MNHEY and SVGAGI. V was cut by 4 bases and J by 7 bases, with 10 bases left in between. CDR3 size: 12 residues.

This clonotype was detected ten times or more. The J gene is TRBJ1-2, the V gene TRBV12-3 or TRBV12-4, with D hard to call. The CDR3 totals 11 residues. Trimming removed 8 bases at V and 8 bases at J, with 12 bases between. The CDR3: CASVNSRGYTF. The DNA for the CDR3 is TGTGCCAGCGTTAACTCCAGAGGCTACACCTTC.

This clonotype was recorded many times. V gene TRBV20-1 combines with J gene TRBJ2-7; the D is unclear. The CDR3 is made up of 13 amino acids. Germline CDR1 is DFQATT and CDR2 is SNEGSKA (reference sequence). Trimming took off 5 bases at V and 0 bases at J, with 11 bases between the two ends. CDR3 protein: CSAQPSSSYEQYF. The CDR3 DNA sequence: TGCAGTGCTCAGCCGAGTAGCTCCTACGAGCAGTACTTC.

This clonotype was observed many times. J is TRBJ2-2 and V is TRBV7-3, with TRBD2 matching over 10 bases. Germline CDR1 SGHTA, CDR2 FQGTGA. Unmatched junction bases numbered 6, after V lost 0 bases and J lost 8 bases. The CDR3 is 16 amino acids. The CDR3 DNA is TGTGCCAGCAGCTTAACGTCGCTAGCGGGAGCTGGGGAGCTGTTTTTT. Amino acid sequence: CASSLTSLAGAGELFF.